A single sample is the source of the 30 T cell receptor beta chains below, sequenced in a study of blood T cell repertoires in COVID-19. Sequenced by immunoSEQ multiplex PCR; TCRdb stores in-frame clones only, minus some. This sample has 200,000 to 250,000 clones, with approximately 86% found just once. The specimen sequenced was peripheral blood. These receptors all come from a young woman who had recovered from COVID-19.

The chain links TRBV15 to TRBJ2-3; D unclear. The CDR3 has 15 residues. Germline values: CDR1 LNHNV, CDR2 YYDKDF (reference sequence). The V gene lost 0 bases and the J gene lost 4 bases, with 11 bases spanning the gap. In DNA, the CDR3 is TGTGCCACCAGCAGAGATTTAGTCCTTCCAGATACGCAGTATTTT. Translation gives CATSRDLVLPDTQYF. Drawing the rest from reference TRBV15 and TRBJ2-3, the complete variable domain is DAMVIQNPRYQVTQFGKPVTLSCSQTLNHNVMYWYQQKSSQAPKLLFHYYDKDFNNEADTPDNFQSRRPNTSFCFLDIRSPGLGDTAMYLCATSRDLVLPDTQYFGPGTRLTVL.

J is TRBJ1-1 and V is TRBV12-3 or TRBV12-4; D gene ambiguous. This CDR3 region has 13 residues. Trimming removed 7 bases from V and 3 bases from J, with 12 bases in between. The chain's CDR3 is CASILGGYTEAFF. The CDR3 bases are TGTGCCAGCATCCTGGGAGGTTACACTGAAGCTTTCTTT.

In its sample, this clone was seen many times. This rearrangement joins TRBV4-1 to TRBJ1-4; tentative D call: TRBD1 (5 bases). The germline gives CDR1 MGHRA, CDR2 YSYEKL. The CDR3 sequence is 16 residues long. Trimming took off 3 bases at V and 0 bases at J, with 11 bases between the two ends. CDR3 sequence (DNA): TGCGCCAGCAGCCATGAACAGGATCCAACTAATGAAAAACTGTTTTTT. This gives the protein CASSHEQDPTNEKLFF.

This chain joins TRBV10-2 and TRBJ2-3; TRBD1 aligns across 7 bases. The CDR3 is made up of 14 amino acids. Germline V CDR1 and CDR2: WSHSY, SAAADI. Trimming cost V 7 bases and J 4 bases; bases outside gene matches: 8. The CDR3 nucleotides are TGCGCCAGCACCACAGGGGCGATCGCAGATACGCAGTATTTT. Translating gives CASTTGAIADTQYF.

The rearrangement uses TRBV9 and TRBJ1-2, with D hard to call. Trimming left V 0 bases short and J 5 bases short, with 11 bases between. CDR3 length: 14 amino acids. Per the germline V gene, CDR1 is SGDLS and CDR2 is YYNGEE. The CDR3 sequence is CASSVDRGRYGYTF. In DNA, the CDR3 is TGTGCCAGCAGCGTAGACAGAGGGCGGTATGGCTACACCTTC.

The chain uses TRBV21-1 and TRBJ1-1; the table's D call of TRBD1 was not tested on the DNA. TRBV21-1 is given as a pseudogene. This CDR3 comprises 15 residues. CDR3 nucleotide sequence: TGTGCCAGCAGCAAAGCGGACAGGGTGAGCACTGAAGCTTTCTTT. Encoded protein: CASSKADRVSTEAFF.

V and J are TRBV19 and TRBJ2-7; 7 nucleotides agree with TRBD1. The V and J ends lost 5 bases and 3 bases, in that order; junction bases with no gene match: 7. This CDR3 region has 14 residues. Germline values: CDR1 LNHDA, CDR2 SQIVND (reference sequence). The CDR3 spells CASSPGQVYYEQYF. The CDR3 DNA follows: TGTGCCAGTAGTCCCGGACAGGTTTACTACGAGCAGTACTTC.

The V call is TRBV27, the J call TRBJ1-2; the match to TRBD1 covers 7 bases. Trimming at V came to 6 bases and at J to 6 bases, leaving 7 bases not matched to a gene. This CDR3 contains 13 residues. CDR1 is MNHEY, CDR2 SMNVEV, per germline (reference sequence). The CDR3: CASRQTGDHGYTF. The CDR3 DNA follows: TGTGCCAGCAGACAAACAGGGGACCATGGCTACACCTTC.

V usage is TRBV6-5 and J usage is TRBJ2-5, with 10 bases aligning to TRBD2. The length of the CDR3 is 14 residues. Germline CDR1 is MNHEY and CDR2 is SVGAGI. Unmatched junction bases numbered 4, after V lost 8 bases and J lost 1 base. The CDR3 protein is CASGAGGGQETQYF. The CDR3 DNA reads TGTGCCAGCGGAGCGGGGGGGGGCCAAGAGACCCAGTACTTC.

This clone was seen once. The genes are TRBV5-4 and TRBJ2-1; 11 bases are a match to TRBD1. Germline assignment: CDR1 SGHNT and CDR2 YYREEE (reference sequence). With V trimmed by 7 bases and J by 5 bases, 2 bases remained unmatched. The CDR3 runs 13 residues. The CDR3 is CASRDRGNNEQFF. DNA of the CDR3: TGTGCCAGCCGGGACAGGGGGAACAATGAGCAGTTCTTC.

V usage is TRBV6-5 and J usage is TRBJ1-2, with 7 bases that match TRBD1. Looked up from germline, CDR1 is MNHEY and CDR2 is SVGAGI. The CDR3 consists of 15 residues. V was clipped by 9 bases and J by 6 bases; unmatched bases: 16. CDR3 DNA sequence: TGTGCCAGTCAGCTAGGATCAGGGGGATCGGATGGCTACACCTTC. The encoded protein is CASQLGSGGSDGYTF.

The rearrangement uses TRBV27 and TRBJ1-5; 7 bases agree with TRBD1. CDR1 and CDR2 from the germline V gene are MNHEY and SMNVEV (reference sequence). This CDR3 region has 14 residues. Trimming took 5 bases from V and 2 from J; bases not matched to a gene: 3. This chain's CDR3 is CASSPGQGNQPQHF. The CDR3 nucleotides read TGTGCCAGCAGTCCTGGACAGGGCAATCAGCCCCAGCATTTT.

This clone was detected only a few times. CDR3 in DNA: TGTGCCAGCAGCGTAGAATCACTAGCGGGGGTCACAGATACGCAGTATTTT. Translating gives CASSVESLAGVTDTQYF. The J gene is TRBJ2-3, the V gene TRBV9; TRBD2 matches 11 bases. The trim removed 0 bases at V and 2 bases at J, leaving 5 bases unmatched. The CDR3 length is 17 residues. In germline, CDR1 is SGDLS, CDR2 YYNGEE.

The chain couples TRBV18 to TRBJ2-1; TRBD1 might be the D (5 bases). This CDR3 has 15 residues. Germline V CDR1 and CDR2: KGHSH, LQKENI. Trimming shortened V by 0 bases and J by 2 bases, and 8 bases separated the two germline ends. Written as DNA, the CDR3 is TGTGCCAGCTCACCACCGTGGGGCGCCTACAATGAGCAGTTCTTC. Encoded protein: CASSPPWGAYNEQFF.

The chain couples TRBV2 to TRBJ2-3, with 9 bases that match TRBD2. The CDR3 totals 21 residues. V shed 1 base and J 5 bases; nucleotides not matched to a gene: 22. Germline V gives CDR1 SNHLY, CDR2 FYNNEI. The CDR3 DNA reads TGTGCCAGCAGTGAAGTCGCATGGAAAGTCGCGGGCGGGGGGGCCCTAGATACGCAGTATTTT. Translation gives CASSEVAWKVAGGGALDTQYF.

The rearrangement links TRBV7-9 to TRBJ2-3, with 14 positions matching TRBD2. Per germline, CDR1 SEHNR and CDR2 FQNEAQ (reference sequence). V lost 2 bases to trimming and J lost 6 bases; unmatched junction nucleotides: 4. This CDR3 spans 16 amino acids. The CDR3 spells CASSLSGLAGADTQYF. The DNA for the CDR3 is TGTGCCAGCAGCTTATCGGGACTAGCGGGGGCGGATACGCAGTATTTT.

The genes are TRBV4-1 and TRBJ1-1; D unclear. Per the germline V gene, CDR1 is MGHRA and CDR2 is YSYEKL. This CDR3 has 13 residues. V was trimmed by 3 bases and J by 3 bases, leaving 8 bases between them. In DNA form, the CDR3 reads TGCGCCAGCAGCCAGAGTGAAGACACTGAAGCTTTCTTT. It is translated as CASSQSEDTEAFF.

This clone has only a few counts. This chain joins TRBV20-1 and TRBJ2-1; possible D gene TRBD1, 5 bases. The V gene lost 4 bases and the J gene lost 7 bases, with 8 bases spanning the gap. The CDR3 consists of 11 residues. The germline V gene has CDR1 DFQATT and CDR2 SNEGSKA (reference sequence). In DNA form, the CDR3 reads TGCAGTGCTACAGGGTATAATGAGCAGTTCTTC. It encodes CSATGYNEQFF.

The CDR3 DNA follows: TGCGCCAGCGGGACAGGGGCACTAGGGACAGATACGCAGTATTTT. Its translation is CASGTGALGTDTQYF. V is TRBV5-1 and J is TRBJ2-3; TRBD1 aligns across 10 bases. Germline V gives CDR1 SGHRS, CDR2 YFSETQ. The trim removed 7 bases at V and 3 bases at J, leaving 8 bases unmatched. This CDR3 contains 15 residues. Together with reference TRBV5-1 and TRBJ2-3, the CDR3 gives the full variable domain: KAGVTQTPRYLIKTRGQQVTLSCSPISGHRSVSWYQQTPGQGLQFLFEYFSETQRNKGNFPGRFSGRQFSNSRSEMNVSTLELGDSALYLCASGTGALGTDTQYFGPGTRLTVL.

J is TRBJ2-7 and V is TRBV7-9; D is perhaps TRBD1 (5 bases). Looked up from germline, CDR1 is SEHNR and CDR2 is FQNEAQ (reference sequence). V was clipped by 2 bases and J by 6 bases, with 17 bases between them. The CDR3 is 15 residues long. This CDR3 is CASSLLTSGNAEQYF. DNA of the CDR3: TGTGCCAGCAGCTTACTGACGTCAGGGAACGCCGAGCAGTACTTC.

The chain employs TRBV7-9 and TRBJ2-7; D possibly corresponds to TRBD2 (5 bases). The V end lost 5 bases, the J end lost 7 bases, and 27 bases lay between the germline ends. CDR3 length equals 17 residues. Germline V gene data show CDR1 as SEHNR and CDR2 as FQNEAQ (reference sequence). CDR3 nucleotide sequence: TGTGCCAGCAGCCCCTGGGGTTTGGAGGCCGGAGGCGGGGAGCAGTACTTC. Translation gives CASSPWGLEAGGGEQYF.

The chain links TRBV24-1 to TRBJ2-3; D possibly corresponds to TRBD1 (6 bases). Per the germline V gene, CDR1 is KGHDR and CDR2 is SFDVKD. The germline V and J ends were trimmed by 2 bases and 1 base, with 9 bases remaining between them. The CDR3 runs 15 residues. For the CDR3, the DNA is TGTGCCACCAGTGATTCCAGGGGTGGCACAGATACGCAGTATTTT. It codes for CATSDSRGGTDTQYF.

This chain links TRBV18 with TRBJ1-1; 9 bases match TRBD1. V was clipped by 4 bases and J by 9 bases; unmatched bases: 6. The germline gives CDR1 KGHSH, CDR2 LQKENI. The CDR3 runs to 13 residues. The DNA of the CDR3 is TGTGCCAGCTCACTAACACAGGGGGCACAAGCTTTCTTT. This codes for CASSLTQGAQAFF.

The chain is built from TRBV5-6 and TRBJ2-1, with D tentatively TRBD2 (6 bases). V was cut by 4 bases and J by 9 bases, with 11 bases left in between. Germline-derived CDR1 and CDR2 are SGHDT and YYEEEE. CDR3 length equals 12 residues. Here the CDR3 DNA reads TGTGCCAGCAGCCTGAGGGACTTTGAGCAGTTCTTC. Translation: CASSLRDFEQFF.

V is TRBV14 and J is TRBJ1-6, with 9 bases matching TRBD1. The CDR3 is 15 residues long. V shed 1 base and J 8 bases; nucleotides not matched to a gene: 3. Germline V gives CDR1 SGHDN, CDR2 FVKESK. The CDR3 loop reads CASSQAGTGYSPLHF. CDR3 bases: TGTGCCAGCAGCCAAGCCGGGACAGGGTATTCACCCCTCCACTTT.

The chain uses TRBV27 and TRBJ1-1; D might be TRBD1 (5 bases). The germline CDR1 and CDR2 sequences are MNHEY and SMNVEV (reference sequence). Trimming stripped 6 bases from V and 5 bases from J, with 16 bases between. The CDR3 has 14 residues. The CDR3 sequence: CASRVNRKGTEAFF. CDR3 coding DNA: TGTGCCAGCAGGGTGAACAGGAAAGGGACTGAAGCTTTCTTT.

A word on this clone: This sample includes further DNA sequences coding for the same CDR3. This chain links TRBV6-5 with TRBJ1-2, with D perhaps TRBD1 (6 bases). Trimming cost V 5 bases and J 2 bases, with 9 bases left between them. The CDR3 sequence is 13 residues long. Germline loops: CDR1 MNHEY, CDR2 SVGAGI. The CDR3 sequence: CASSPTGNYGYTF. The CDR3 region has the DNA TGTGCCAGCAGTCCAACAGGGAACTATGGCTACACCTTC.

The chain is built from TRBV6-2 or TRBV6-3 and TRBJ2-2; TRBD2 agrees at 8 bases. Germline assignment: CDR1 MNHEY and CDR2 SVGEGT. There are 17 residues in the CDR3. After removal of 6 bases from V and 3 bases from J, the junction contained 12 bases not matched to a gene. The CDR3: CASSYNRGGSDTGELFF. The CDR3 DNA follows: TGTGCCAGCAGCTATAATCGCGGGGGGAGCGACACCGGGGAGCTGTTTTTT.

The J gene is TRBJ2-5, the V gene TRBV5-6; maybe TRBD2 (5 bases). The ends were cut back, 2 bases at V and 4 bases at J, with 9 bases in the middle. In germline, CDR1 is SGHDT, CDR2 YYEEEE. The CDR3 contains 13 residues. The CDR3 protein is CASSFQGGETQYF. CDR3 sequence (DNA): TGTGCCAGCAGCTTCCAAGGAGGAGAGACCCAGTACTTC. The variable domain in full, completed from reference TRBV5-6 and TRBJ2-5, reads DAGVTQSPTHLIKTRGQQVTLRCSPKSGHDTVSWYQQALGQGPQFIFQYYEEEERQRGNFPDRFSGHQFPNYSSELNVNALLLGDSALYLCASSFQGGETQYFGPGTRLLVL.

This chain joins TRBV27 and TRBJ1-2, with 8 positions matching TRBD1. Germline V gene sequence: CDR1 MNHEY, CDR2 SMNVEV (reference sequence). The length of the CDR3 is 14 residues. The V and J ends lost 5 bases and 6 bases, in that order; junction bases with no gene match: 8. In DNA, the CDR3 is TGTGCCAGCAGTACACGACAGGGGACGGATGGCTACACCTTC. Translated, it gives CASSTRQGTDGYTF.